A single sample gave rise to the 20 T cell receptor beta chains below, sequenced in a study of blood T cell repertoires in COVID-19. Sequencing used immunoSEQ multiplex PCR; TCRdb keeps in-frame clones, though not all of them. This sample carries 200,000 or so clones, approximately 84% of them seen once, and the ten largest clones take about 2.3%. Sequenced sample: peripheral blood. The receptors derive from a woman aged 60-75 years with acute or convalescent COVID-19.

This chain uses TRBV30 with TRBJ1-6; D unclear. CDR1 is GTSNPN, CDR2 SVGIG, per germline (reference sequence). The CDR3 runs to 12 residues. Trimming removed 3 bases at V and 10 bases at J, with 10 bases between. The CDR3 region has the DNA TGTGCCTGGAGAACGGGGAACTCACCCCTCCACTTT. This translates into CAWRTGNSPLHF.

This chain joins TRBV9 and TRBJ2-2; D possibly corresponds to TRBD1 (6 bases). Germline CDR1 SGDLS, CDR2 YYNGEE. CDR3 size: 16 residues. Between the trimmed V and J ends, which lost 1 base and 2 bases, there was a span of 12 bases. CDR3 residues: CASSVRAGVNTGELFF. The CDR3 bases are TGTGCCAGCAGCGTAAGGGCAGGGGTTAACACCGGGGAGCTGTTTTTT. Using reference TRBV9 and TRBJ2-2 for the parts outside the CDR3, the full variable domain is DSGVTQTPKHLITATGQRVTLRCSPRSGDLSVYWYQQSLDQGLQFLIQYYNGEERAKGNILERFSAQQFPDLHSELNLSSLELGDSALYFCASSVRAGVNTGELFFGEGSRLTVL.

The V gene is TRBV7-9, the J gene TRBJ2-1, with 7 bases aligning to TRBD2. The germline CDR1 and CDR2 sequences are SEHNR and FQNEAQ (reference sequence). V dropped 6 bases and J dropped 11; count of bases not matched to a gene: 16. The CDR3 has 15 amino acids. In DNA form, the CDR3 reads TGTGCCAGCAGGCCCCCGGGACTACCGGTTTCCCAGCAGTTCTTC. This encodes CASRPPGLPVSQQFF.

J is TRBJ1-5 and V is TRBV5-1, with unresolved D. Trimming left V 0 bases short and J 1 base short, with 8 bases between. The CDR3 runs 15 residues. Germline V gene lookup returns CDR1 SGHRS and CDR2 YFSETQ. CDR3 sequence: CASSLVGGSNQPQHF. The CDR3 nucleotides read TGCGCCAGCAGCTTGGTAGGAGGGAGCAATCAGCCCCAGCATTTT. Complete variable domain (other parts from reference TRBV5-1 and TRBJ1-5): KAGVTQTPRYLIKTRGQQVTLSCSPISGHRSVSWYQQTPGQGLQFLFEYFSETQRNKGNFPGRFSGRQFSNSRSEMNVSTLELGDSALYLCASSLVGGSNQPQHFGDGTRLSIL.

The genes are TRBV6-1 and TRBJ1-1; TRBD1 matches 10 bases. The V gene end was trimmed by 6 bases and the J gene end by 7 bases; junction bases not matched to a gene: 8. The germline CDR1 and CDR2 sequences are MNHNS and SASEGT. This CDR3 has 14 residues. The CDR3 region is CASRREGQGIEAFF. The CDR3 DNA is TGTGCCAGCAGACGCGAGGGACAGGGGATTGAAGCTTTCTTT.

The chain recombines TRBV5-4 with TRBJ2-2; TRBD2 matches 14 bases. With 1 base clipped from V and 3 bases from J, the junction kept 5 bases outside the gene matches. Germline lookup yields CDR1 SGHNT and CDR2 YYREEE (reference sequence). The CDR3 length is 18 residues. CDR3 in amino acids: CASSLKTSGGADTGELFF. The CDR3 bases are TGTGCCAGCAGCTTGAAGACTAGCGGGGGGGCCGACACCGGGGAGCTGTTTTTT.

The chain is built from TRBV11-3 and TRBJ2-3, with 8 bases lining up with TRBD2. This CDR3 comprises 12 residues. With V trimmed by 6 bases and J by 11 bases, 7 bases remained unmatched. The germline V gene encodes CDR1 SGHNT and CDR2 YENEEA. The DNA for the CDR3 is TGTGCCAGCAGTTTGGGACTAGGGGGGCAGTATTTT. It is translated as CASSLGLGGQYF.

The chain joins TRBV6-5 to TRBJ2-1; 7 nucleotides align to TRBD2. Germline assignment: CDR1 MNHEY and CDR2 SVGAGI. The CDR3 length is 12 residues. V shed 6 bases, J shed 9 bases, and the junction held 5 bases outside the gene matches. CDR3 residues: CASRRLASEQFF. In nucleotides, the CDR3 is TGTGCCAGCAGACGACTAGCTTCTGAGCAGTTCTTC.

This chain links TRBV7-6 with TRBJ1-2; 8 bases are a match to TRBD1. CDR3 length: 15 amino acids. The germline V gene encodes CDR1 SGHVS and CDR2 FNYEAQ. V shed 4 bases and J 6 bases; nucleotides not matched to a gene: 10. For the CDR3, the DNA is TGTGCCAGCAGCTCGGCAAGACAGGGGTGGGATGGCTACACCTTC. Its protein is CASSSARQGWDGYTF.

This chain connects TRBV19 to TRBJ1-4, with unresolved D. There are 16 residues in the CDR3. Trimming took 6 bases from V and 2 from J, leaving 16 bases between them. Germline V lookup: CDR1 LNHDA, CDR2 SQIVND (reference sequence). CDR3 amino acids: CASSPAGFWTNEKLFF. The DNA for the CDR3 is TGTGCCAGTAGCCCGGCGGGGTTTTGGACTAATGAAAAACTGTTTTTT.

This chain joins TRBV6-5 and TRBJ1-1, with D hard to call. Trimming removed 6 bases at V and 9 bases at J, with 17 bases between. Germline values: CDR1 MNHEY, CDR2 SVGAGI. The CDR3 sequence is 13 residues long. CDR3 sequence: CASSHERETQAFF. The CDR3 DNA reads as TGTGCCAGCAGCCACGAACGGGAGACACAAGCTTTCTTT.

V and J are TRBV10-3 and TRBJ1-3, with TRBD1 as a possible D gene (5 bases). CDR1 ENHRY and CDR2 SYGVKD come from the germline V gene. The CDR3 extends over 14 amino acids. The V end was cut by 6 bases, the J end by 1 base, with 10 bases between. The CDR3 loop reads CAIRGAISGNTIYF. In nucleotides, the CDR3 is TGTGCCATCAGAGGGGCTATTTCTGGAAACACCATATATTTT.

The chain uses TRBV9 and TRBJ2-1; 10 bases are a match to TRBD2. With 2 bases clipped from V and 8 bases from J, the junction kept 7 bases outside the gene matches. This CDR3 contains 15 residues. Germline CDR1 is SGDLS and CDR2 is YYNGEE. The CDR3 nucleotides are TGTGCCAGCAGCGTCCGAAGCGGGGGGGTGGATGAGCAGTTCTTC. Amino acids: CASSVRSGGVDEQFF.

The chain employs TRBV5-4 and TRBJ1-2, with D perhaps TRBD1 (5 bases). V lost 0 bases, J lost 6 bases, and 12 bases lay in between. Germline-derived CDR1 and CDR2 are SGHNT and YYREEE (reference sequence). The CDR3 has 14 residues. DNA for the CDR3: TGTGCCAGCAGCTTGGAGGCAGGGTTAAATGGCTACACCTTC. It encodes CASSLEAGLNGYTF.

The chain carries TRBV10-3 and TRBJ2-3; tentative D call: TRBD2 (5 bases). Trimming pared 4 bases from V and 8 bases from J, leaving 7 bases between. Germline values: CDR1 ENHRY, CDR2 SYGVKD. CDR3 length equals 11 residues. In DNA form, the CDR3 reads TGTGCCATCAGTGCGGGGTCTACGCAGTATTTT. Protein: CAISAGSTQYF.

The genes are TRBV2 and TRBJ1-1; D gene unclear. V was shortened by 5 bases and J by 8 bases, with 15 bases between the two germline ends. CDR1 and CDR2 from the germline V gene are SNHLY and FYNNEI. The CDR3 consists of 13 residues. CDR3 in amino acids: CASSPAGGREAFF. For the CDR3, the DNA is TGTGCCAGCAGTCCGGCAGGCGGGAGAGAAGCTTTCTTT.

The sample holds a few counts of this clone. The rearrangement uses TRBV9 and TRBJ2-1, with 10 positions matching TRBD2. The CDR3 spans 15 residues. In germline, CDR1 is SGDLS, CDR2 YYNGEE. Germline trimming cut 0 bases from V and 7 bases from J; bases unmatched to any gene: 4. This CDR3 reads CASSVAPSGGNEQFF. Written as DNA, the CDR3 is TGTGCCAGCAGCGTAGCGCCTAGCGGGGGTAATGAGCAGTTCTTC. The full variable domain, its missing parts supplied by reference TRBV9 and TRBJ2-1, is DSGVTQTPKHLITATGQRVTLRCSPRSGDLSVYWYQQSLDQGLQFLIQYYNGEERAKGNILERFSAQQFPDLHSELNLSSLELGDSALYFCASSVAPSGGNEQFFGPGTRLTVL.

The chain combines TRBV12-3 or TRBV12-4 with TRBJ2-2; 7 nucleotides agree with TRBD1. Trimming at V came to 8 bases and at J to 4 bases, leaving 4 bases not matched to a gene. The CDR3 is 13 amino acids. This CDR3 is CASRDSRTGELFF. The CDR3 bases are TGTGCCAGCCGGGACAGCCGCACCGGGGAGCTGTTTTTT.

CDR3 sequence: CASSQDAGTPRGTQYF. The CDR3 nucleotides are TGTGCCAGCAGCCAAGATGCAGGGACCCCCAGGGGGACCCAGTACTTC. The chain combines TRBV14 with TRBJ2-5, with D possibly matching TRBD1 (6 bases). The CDR3 consists of 16 residues. V lost 0 bases and J 7 bases, leaving 18 bases between the germline ends. CDR1 is SGHDN, CDR2 FVKESK, per germline.

The chain couples TRBV27 to TRBJ2-3; D perhaps matches TRBD1 (6 bases). Trimming took off 1 base at V and 4 bases at J, with 15 bases between the two ends. The CDR3 loop spans 16 amino acids. CDR1 and CDR2 (germline): MNHEY, SMNVEV (reference sequence). CDR3 residues: CASSLWSRGASDTQYF. The CDR3 DNA reads TGTGCCAGCAGTTTATGGAGCAGGGGCGCTTCAGATACGCAGTATTTT.